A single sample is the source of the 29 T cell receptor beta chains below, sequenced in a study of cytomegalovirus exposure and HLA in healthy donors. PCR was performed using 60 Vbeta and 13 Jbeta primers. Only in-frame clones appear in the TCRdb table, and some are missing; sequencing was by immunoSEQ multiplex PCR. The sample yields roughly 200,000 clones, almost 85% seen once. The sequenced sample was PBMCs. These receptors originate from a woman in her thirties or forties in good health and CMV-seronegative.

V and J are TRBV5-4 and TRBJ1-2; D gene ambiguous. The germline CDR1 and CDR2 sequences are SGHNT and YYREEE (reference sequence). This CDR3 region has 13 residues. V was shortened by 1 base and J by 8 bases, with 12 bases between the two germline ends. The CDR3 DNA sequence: TGTGCCAGCAGCTTGAAGGGAGCGTGGGGCTACACCTTC. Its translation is CASSLKGAWGYTF.

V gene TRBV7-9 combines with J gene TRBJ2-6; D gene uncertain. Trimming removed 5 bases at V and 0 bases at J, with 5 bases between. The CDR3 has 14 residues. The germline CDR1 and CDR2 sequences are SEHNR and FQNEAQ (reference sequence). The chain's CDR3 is CASSPFSGANVLTF. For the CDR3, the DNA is TGTGCCAGCAGCCCCTTCTCTGGGGCCAACGTCCTGACTTTC.

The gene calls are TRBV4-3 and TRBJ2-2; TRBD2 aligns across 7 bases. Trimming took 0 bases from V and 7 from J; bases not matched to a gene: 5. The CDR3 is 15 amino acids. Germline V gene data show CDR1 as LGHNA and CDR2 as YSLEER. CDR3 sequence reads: CASSQDARGVGELFF. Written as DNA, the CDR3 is TGCGCCAGCAGCCAAGACGCCCGGGGGGTCGGGGAGCTGTTTTTT.

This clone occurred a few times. The CDR3 DNA reads TGCGCCAGCAGCTTGGCCAGGAGTAGCGGGGAGGCAGGTGAGCAGTTCTTC. Translating gives CASSLARSSGEAGEQFF. The genes are TRBV5-1 and TRBJ2-1, with 8 bases fitting TRBD2. The germline V gene has CDR1 SGHRS and CDR2 YFSETQ. The CDR3 spans 17 residues. With V trimmed by 0 bases and J by 9 bases, 14 bases remained unmatched.

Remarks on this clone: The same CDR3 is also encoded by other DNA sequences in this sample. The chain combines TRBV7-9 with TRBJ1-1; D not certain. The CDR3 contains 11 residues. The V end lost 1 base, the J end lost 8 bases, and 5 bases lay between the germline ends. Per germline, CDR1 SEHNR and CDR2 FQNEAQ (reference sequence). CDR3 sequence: CASSLDSEAFF. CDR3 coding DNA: TGTGCCAGCAGCTTAGACAGCGAAGCTTTCTTT.

CDR3 nucleotide sequence: TGTGCCTGGAGGCAGGCTGGAAACACCATATATTTT. This encodes CAWRQAGNTIYF. The chain combines TRBV30 with TRBJ1-3; D gene ambiguous. In germline, CDR1 is GTSNPN, CDR2 SVGIG (reference sequence). CDR3 length: 12 residues. Between the trimmed V and J ends, which lost 3 bases and 2 bases, there was a span of 5 bases.

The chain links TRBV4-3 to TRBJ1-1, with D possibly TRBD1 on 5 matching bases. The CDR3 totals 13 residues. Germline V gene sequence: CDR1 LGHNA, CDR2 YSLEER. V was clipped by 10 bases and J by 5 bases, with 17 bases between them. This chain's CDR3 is CATADTLGTEAFF. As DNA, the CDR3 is TGCGCCACCGCGGACACTTTAGGGACTGAAGCTTTCTTT.

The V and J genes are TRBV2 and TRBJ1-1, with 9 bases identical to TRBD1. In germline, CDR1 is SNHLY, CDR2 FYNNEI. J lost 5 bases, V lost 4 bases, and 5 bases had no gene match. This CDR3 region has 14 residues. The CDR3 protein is CASSGLTGGTEAFF. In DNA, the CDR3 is TGTGCCAGCAGTGGGTTGACAGGGGGGACTGAAGCTTTCTTT.

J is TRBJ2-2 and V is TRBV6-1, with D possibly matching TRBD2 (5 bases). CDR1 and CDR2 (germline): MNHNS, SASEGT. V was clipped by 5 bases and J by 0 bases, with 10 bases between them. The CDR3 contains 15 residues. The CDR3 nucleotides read TGTGCCAGCAGTTTAAGCGGATCGAACACCGGGGAGCTGTTTTTT. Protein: CASSLSGSNTGELFF.

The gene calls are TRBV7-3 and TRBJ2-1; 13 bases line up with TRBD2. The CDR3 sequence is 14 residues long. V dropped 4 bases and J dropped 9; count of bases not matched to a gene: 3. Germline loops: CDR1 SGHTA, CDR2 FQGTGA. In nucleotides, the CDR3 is TGTGCCAGCAGCTCAGGGACTAGCGGGGTTGAGCAGTTCTTC. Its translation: CASSSGTSGVEQFF.

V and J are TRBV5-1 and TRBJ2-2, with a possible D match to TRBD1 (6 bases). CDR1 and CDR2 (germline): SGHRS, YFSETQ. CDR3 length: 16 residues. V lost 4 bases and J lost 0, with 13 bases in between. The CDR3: CASSQEPGANTGELFF. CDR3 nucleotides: TGCGCCAGCAGCCAGGAGCCAGGGGCGAACACCGGGGAGCTGTTTTTT.

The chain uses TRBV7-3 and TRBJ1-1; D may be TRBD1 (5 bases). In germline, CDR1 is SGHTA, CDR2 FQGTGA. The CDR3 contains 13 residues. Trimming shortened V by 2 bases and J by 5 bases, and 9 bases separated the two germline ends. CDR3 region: CASSLSEGTEAFF. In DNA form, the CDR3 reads TGTGCCAGCAGCTTATCGGAGGGGACTGAAGCTTTCTTT. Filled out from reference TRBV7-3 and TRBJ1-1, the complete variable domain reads GAGVSQTPSNKVTEKGKYVELRCDPISGHTALYWYRQSLGQGPEFLIYFQGTGAADDSGLPNDRFFAVRPEGSVSTLKIQRTERGDSAVYLCASSLSEGTEAFFGQGTRLTVV.

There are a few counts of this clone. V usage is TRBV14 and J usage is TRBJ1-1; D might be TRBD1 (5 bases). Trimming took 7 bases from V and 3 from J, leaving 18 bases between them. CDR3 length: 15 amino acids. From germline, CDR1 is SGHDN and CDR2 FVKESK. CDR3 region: CASTLFGARDTEAFF. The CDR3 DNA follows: TGTGCCAGCACACTTTTTGGGGCCAGGGACACTGAAGCTTTCTTT.

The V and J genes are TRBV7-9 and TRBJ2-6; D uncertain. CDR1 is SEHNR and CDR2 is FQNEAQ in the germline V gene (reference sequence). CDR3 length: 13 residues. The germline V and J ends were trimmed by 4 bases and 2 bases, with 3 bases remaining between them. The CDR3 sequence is CASSSAGANVLTF. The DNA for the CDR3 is TGTGCCAGCAGCTCCGCTGGGGCCAACGTCCTGACTTTC.

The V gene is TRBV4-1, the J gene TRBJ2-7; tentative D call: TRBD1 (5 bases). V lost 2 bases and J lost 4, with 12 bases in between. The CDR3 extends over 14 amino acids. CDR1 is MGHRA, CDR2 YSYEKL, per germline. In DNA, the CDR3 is TGCGCCAGCAGCCAAAAGGGGCTCTCTTACGAGCAGTACTTC. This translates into CASSQKGLSYEQYF.

CDR3 DNA sequence: TGTGCCAGCAGCTTAGATCCAGTATACACTGAAGCTTTCTTT. Amino acids: CASSLDPVYTEAFF. V and J are TRBV11-3 and TRBJ1-1, with unresolved D. V lost 0 bases and J 3 bases, leaving 8 bases between the germline ends. This CDR3 is 14 amino acids long. Germline V gene sequence: CDR1 SGHNT, CDR2 YENEEA.

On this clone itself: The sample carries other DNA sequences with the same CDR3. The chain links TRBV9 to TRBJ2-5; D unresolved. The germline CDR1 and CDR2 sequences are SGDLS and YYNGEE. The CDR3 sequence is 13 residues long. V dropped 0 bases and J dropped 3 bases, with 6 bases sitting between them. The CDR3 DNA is TGTGCCAGCAGCGTAGGGCTAGAAGAGACCCAGTACTTC. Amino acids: CASSVGLEETQYF.

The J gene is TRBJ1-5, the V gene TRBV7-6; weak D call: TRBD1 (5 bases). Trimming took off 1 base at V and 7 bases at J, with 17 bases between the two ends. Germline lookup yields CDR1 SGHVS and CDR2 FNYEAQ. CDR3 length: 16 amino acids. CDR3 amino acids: CASSLEFPGVGQPQHF. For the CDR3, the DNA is TGTGCCAGCAGCTTAGAATTTCCGGGGGTGGGACAGCCCCAGCATTTT. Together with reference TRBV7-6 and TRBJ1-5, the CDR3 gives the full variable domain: GAGVSQSPRYKVTKRGQDVALRCDPISGHVSLYWYRQALGQGPEFLTYFNYEAQQDKSGLPNDRFSAERPEGSISTLTIQRTEQRDSAMYRCASSLEFPGVGQPQHFGDGTRLSIL.

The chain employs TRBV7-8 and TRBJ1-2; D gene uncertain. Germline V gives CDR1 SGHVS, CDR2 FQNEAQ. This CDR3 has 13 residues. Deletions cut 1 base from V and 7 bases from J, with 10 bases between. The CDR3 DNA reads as TGTGCCAGCAGCTTAGGGGCAGGTTTTGGCTACACCTTC. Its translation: CASSLGAGFGYTF.

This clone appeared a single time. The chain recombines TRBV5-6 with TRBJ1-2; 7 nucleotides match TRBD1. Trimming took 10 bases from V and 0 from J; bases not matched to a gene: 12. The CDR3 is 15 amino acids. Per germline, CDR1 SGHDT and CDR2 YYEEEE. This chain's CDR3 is CARRQGSKTNYGYTF. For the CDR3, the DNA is TGTGCCCGCCGACAGGGTAGCAAGACTAACTATGGCTACACCTTC.

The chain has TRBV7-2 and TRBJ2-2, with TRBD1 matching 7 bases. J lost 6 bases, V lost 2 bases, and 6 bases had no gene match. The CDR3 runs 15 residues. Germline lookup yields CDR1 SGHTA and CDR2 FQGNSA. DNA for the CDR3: TGTGCCAGCAGCTTATCGACAGGGCAGGCCGGGGAGCTGTTTTTT. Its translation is CASSLSTGQAGELFF.

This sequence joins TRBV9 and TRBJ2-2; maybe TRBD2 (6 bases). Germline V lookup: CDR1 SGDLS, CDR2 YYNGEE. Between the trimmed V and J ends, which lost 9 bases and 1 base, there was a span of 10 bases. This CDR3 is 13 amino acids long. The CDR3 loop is CATSRGNTGELFF. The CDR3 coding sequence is TGTGCCACCTCGCGGGGGAACACCGGGGAGCTGTTTTTT.

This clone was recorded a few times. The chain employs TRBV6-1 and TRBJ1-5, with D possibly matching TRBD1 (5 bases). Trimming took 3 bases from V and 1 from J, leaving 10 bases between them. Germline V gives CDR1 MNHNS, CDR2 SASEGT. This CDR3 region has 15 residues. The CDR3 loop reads CASSETPGSNQPQHF. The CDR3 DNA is TGTGCCAGCAGTGAGACCCCAGGGAGCAATCAGCCCCAGCATTTT.

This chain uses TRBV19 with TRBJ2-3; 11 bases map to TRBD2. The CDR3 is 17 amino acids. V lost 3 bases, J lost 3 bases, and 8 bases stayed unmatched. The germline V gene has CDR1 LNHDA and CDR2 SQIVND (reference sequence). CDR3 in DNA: TGTGCCAGTAGTATCCGCTTTAGCGGGGGGGCGACAGATACGCAGTATTTT. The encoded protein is CASSIRFSGGATDTQYF.

For the CDR3, the DNA is TGCGCCAGCAGTCTGGACAGGGGACTATCCTACGAGCAGTACTTC. Its translation: CASSLDRGLSYEQYF. J is TRBJ2-7 and V is TRBV10-1; TRBD1 matches at 9 bases. CDR1 and CDR2 (germline): WNHNN, SYGVQD (reference sequence). Trimming cost V 5 bases and J 1 base; bases outside gene matches: 6. This CDR3 contains 15 residues.

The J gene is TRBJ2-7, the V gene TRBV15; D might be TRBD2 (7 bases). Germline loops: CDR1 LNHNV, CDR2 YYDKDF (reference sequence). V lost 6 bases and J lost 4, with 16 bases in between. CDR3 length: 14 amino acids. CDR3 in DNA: TGTGCCACCAGGCCGGGGGGCCAAACATACGAGCAGTACTTC. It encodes CATRPGGQTYEQYF.

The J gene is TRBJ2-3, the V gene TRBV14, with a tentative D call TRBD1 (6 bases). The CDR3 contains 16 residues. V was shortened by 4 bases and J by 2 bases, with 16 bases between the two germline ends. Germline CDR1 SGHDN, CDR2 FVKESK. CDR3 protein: CASSPPGQGFTDTQYF. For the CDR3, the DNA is TGTGCCAGCAGCCCCCCGGGACAAGGATTCACAGATACGCAGTATTTT.

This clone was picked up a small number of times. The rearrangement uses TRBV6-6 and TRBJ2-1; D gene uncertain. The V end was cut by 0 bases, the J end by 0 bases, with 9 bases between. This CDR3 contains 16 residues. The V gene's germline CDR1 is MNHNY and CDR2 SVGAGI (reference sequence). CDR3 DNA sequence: TGTGCCAGCAGTTACTCGAGAGGAAACTCCTACAATGAGCAGTTCTTC. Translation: CASSYSRGNSYNEQFF.

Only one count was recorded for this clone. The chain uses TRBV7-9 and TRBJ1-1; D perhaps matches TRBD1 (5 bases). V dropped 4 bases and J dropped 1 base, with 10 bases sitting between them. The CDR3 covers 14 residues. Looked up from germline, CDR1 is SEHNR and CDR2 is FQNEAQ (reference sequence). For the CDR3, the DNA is TGTGCCAGCAGCTCCTTTGGACAGAACACTGAAGCTTTCTTT. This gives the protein CASSSFGQNTEAFF.